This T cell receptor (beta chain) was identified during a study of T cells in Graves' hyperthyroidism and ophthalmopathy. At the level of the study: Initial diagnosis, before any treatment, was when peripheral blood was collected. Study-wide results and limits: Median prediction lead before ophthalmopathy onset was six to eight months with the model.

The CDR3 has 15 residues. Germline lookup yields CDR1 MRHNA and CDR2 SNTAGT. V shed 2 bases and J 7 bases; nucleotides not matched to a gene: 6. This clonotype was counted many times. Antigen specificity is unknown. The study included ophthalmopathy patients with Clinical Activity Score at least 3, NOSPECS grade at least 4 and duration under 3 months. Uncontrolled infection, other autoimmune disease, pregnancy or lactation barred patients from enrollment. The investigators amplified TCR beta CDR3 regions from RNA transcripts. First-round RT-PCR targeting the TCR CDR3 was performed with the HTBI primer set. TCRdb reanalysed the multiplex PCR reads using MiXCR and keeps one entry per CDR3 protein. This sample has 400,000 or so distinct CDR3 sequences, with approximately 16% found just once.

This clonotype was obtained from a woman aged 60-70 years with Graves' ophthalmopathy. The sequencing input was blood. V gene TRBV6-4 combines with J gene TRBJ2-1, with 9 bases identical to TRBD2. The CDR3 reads CASSDSSGSVNEQFF. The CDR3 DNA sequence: TGTGCCAGCAGTGACAGTAGCGGGAGCGTAAATGAGCAGTTCTTC.